This TCR beta chain was sequenced for a study of T cell repertoires in cytomegalovirus infection. Study summary: Matching HLA type and CMV infection were both indicated by public TCR beta signatures.

TCRdb fed the reads into MiXCR, producing one record per CDR3 protein. The sample includes about a million distinct CDR3 sequences, approximately 31% of them seen just once. CDR1 is LNHDA, CDR2 SQIVND, per germline (reference sequence). V lost 4 bases, J lost 2 bases, and 16 bases stayed unmatched. The CDR3 is made up of 18 amino acids. This clonotype came up a few times. The antigen is unknown. Study-level points and caveats: Pooled public TCR beta family frequency picked out CMV carriers with the relevant HLA. In two of eight donors, the top clonotype was HLA-C-restricted CMV-specific.

This sample comprised cultured CD8+ T cells from PBMCs, obtained from culture after CMV antigen stimulation. The rearrangement uses TRBV19 and TRBJ1-2; 7 bases line up with TRBD1. The TCR sequence derives from a human donor in good health (CMV status not recorded). Some clones in this sample may be carry-over from other donors' samples. CDR3 DNA sequence: TGTGCCAGTAGTACCCAGACTCTCGGGGACAGCCAGAACTATGGCTACACCTTC. This encodes CASSTQTLGDSQNYGYTF. The whole variable domain, filled in from reference TRBV19 and TRBJ1-2, reads DGGITQSPKYLFRKEGQNVTLSCEQNLNHDAMYWYRQDPGQGLRLIYYSQIVNDFQKGDIAEGYSVSREKKESFPLTVTSAQKNPTAFYLCASSTQTLGDSQNYGYTFGSGTRLTVV.